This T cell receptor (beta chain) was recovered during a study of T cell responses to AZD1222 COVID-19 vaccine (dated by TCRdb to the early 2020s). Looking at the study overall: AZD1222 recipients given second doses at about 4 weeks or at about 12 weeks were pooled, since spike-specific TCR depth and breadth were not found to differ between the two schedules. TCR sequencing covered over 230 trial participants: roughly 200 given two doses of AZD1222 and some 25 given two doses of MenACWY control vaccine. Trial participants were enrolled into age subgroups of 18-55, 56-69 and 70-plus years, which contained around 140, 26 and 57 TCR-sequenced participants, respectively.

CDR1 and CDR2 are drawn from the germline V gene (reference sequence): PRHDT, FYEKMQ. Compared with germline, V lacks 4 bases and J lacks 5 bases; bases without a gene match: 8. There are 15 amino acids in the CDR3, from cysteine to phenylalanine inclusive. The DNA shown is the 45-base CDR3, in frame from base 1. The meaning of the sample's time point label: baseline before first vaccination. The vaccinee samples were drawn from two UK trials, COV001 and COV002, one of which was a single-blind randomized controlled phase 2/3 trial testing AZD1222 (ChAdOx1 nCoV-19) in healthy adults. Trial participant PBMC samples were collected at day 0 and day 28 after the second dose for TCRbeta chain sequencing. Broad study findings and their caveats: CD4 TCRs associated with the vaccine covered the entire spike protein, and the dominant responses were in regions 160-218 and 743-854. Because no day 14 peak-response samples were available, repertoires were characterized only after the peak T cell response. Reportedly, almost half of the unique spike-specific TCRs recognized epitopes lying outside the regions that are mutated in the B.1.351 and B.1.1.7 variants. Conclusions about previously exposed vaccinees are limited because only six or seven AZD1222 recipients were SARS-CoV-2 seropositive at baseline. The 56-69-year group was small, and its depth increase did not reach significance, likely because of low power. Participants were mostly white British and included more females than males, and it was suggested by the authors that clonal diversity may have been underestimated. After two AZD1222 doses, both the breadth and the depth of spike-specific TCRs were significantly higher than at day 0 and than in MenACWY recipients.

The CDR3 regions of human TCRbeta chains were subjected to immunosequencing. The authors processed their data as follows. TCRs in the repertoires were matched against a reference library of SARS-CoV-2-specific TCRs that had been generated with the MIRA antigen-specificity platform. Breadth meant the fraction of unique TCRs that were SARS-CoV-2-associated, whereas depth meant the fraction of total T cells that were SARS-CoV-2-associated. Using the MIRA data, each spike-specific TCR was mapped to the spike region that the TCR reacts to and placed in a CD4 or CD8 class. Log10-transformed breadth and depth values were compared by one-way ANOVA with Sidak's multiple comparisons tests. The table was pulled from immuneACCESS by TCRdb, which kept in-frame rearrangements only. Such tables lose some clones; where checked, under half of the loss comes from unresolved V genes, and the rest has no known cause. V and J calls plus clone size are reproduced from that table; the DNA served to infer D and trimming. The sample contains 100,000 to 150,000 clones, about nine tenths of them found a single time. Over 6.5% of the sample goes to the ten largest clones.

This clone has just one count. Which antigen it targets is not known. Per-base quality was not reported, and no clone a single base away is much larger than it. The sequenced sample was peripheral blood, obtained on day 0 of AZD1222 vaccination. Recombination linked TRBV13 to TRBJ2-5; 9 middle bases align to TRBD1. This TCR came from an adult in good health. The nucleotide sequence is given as TGTGCCAGCAGCTCCTCCGGGACAGGGTCTGAGACCCAGTACTTC. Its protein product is CASSSSGTGSETQYF.